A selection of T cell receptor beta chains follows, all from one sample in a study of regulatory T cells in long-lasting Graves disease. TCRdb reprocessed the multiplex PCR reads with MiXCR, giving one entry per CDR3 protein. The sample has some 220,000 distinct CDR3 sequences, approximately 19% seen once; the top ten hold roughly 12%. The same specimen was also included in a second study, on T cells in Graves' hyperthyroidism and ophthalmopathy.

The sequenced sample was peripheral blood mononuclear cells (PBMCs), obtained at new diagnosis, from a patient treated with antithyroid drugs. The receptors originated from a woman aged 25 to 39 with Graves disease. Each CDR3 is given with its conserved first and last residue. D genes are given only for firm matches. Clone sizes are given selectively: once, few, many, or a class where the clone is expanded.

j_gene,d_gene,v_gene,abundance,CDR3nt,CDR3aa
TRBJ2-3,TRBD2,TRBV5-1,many,TGCGCCAGCAGCTTGACGGGACTAGCGGGACGAGGAGATACGCAGTATTTT,CASSLTGLAGRGDTQYF
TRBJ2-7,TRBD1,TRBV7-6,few,TGTGCCAGCAGCTTCAGAAGACAGGGCAACGAGCAGTACTTC,CASSFRRQGNEQYF
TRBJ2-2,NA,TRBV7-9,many,TGTGCCAGCAGCTTAAGGTCTAACACCGGGGAGCTGTTTTTT,CASSLRSNTGELFF
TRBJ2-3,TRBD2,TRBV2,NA,TGTGCCAGCGCGAATAGCGGGAGGGCTGGGGAGACGGATACGCAGTATTTT,CASANSGRAGETDTQYF
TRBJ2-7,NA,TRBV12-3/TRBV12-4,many,TGTGCCAGCAGTTTTGGGGGAGGCGACGAGCAGTACTTC,CASSFGGGDEQYF
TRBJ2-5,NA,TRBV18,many,TGTGCCAGCTCACTTCATTTCGGATCCTCAGAGACCCAGTACTTC,CASSLHFGSSETQYF
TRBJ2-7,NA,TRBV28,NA,TGTGCCAGCAGTCTACCGGGACATAAGTACGAGCAGTACTTC,CASSLPGHKYEQYF
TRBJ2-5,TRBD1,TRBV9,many,TGTGCCAGCAGCGACCGGGACAGGGGAGAGACCCAGTACTTC,CASSDRDRGETQYF
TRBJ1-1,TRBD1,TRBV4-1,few,TGCGCCAGCAGCCTACGAGATACAGGGGTAGGCACTGAAGCTTTCTTT,CASSLRDTGVGTEAFF
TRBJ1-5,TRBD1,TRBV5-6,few,TGTGCCAGCAGCCGGGACAGAAGGGAGCCCCAGCATTTT,CASSRDRREPQHF
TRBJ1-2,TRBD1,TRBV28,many,TGTGCCAGCAGTATTCGGACAGGAAACTATGGCTACACCTTC,CASSIRTGNYGYTF
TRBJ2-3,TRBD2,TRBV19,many,TGTGCCAGTAGTGTCGCTAGCGGGAGATATGCAGATACGCAGTATTTT,CASSVASGRYADTQYF
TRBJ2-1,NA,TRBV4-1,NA,TGCGCCAGCCTCCCGGTAGCGACAGCCTACAATGAGCAGTTCTTC,CASLPVATAYNEQFF
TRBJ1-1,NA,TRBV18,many,TGTGCCAGCTCACCACAGGAGGGGCGAGGCACTGAAGCTTTCTTT,CASSPQEGRGTEAFF
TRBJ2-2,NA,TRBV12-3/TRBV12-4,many,TGTGCCAGCAGTTTAGGAGGAGCCGGGGAGCTGTTTTTT,CASSLGGAGELFF
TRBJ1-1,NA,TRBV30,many,TGTGCCTGGAGTGTACGTGGGGGGCCCAACACTGAAGCTTTCTTT,CAWSVRGGPNTEAFF
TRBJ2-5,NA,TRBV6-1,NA,TGTGCCAGCAGAACAGGACAGTCTCACCAAGAGACCCAGTACTTC,CASRTGQSHQETQYF
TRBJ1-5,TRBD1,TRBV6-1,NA,TGTGCCAGCAGGGGGGGACAGGGTTCCAATCAGCCCCAGCATTTT,CASRGGQGSNQPQHF
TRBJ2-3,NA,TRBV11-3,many,TGTGCCAGCAGCTTTGCGGGAGATACGCAGTATTTT,CASSFAGDTQYF
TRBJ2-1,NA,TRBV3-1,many,TGTGCCAGCAGCCAAGATAAGGATAGTCGTAATGAGCAGTTCTTC,CASSQDKDSRNEQFF
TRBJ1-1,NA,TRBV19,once,TGTGCCAGTAGTGACGGGTGGAAGAACACTGAAGCTTTCTTT,CASSDGWKNTEAFF
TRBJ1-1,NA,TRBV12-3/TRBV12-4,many,TGTGCCAGCGATGGCAGAACCTCACTCATGAACACTGAAGCTTTCTTT,CASDGRTSLMNTEAFF
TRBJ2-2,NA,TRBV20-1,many,TGCAGTGCTAGCCCGGGGGCCACCGGGGAGCTGTTTTTT,CSASPGATGELFF
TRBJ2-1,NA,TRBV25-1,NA,TGTGCCAGCAGTGATCAGGTGTGGTCTACGGGGGAGCAGTTCTTC,CASSDQVWSTGEQFF
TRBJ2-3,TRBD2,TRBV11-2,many,TGTGCCAGCAGCACCCGGGGGGGGGCAGATACGCAGTATTTT,CASSTRGGADTQYF
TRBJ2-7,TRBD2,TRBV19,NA,TGTGCCAGTAGTATACCAGGGACTAGCTCCTACGAGCAGTACTTC,CASSIPGTSSYEQYF
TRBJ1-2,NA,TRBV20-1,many,TGCAGTGCTAGAGATACAGCACACTATGGCTACACCTTC,CSARDTAHYGYTF
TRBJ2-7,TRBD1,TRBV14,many,TGTGCCAGCAGCCAGAGACAGGGCCGCTCCTACGAGCAGTACTTC,CASSQRQGRSYEQYF
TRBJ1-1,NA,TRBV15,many,TGTGCCACCAGCAGAGATTCAAGGAACACTGAAGCTTTCTTT,CATSRDSRNTEAFF
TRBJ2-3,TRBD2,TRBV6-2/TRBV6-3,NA,TGTGCCAGCAGTCCGTCTCCGGGGGGGCCTGGGGATACGCAGTATTTT,CASSPSPGGPGDTQYF
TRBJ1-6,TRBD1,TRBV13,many,TGTGCCAGCAGCCCTAAGACAGGGCCTAATTCACCCCTCCACTTT,CASSPKTGPNSPLHF
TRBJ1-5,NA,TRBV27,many,TGTGCCAGCAGTCCCCGTGGCAGGGATAGCAATCAGCCCCAGCATTTT,CASSPRGRDSNQPQHF
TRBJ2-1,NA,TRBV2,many,TGTGCCAGCAGCTTGGGAATATACAATGAGCAGTTCTTC,CASSLGIYNEQFF
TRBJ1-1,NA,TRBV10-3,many,TGTGCCATCAGTGAGAAGAACACTGAAGCTTTCTTT,CAISEKNTEAFF
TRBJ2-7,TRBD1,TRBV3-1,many,TGTGCCAGCAGCCAAGGAGGGGGCGGCTACGAGCAGTACTTC,CASSQGGGGYEQYF
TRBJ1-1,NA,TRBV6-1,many,TGTGCCAGCAGCATTCAGGCCATGAACACTGAAGCTTTCTTT,CASSIQAMNTEAFF
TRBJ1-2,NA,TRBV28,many,TGTGCCAGCACTTCAGGTACGGGAAACCTCTATGGCTACACCTTC,CASTSGTGNLYGYTF
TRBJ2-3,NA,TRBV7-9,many,TGTGCCAGCAGGCAAAAAGGTCTAGATACGCAGTATTTT,CASRQKGLDTQYF
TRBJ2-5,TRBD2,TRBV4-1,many,TGCGCCAGCAGCCAAGAACGGGGGGGGGCCCGAGAGACCCAGTACTTC,CASSQERGGARETQYF
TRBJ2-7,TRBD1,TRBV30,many,TGTGCCTGGACCGGGACAGGAAATCGCAAGAGGGACTACGAGCAGTACTTC,CAWTGTGNRKRDYEQYF
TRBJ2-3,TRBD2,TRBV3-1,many,TGTGCCAGCAGCCGAAATAGCGGGGGCCGACTCAACACAGATACGCAGTATTTT,CASSRNSGGRLNTDTQYF
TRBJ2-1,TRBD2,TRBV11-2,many,TGTGCCAGCAGCTCCCTAGCGGGGGACGGTGGGTTCTTC,CASSSLAGDGGFF
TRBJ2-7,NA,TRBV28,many,TGTGCCAGCAGTTCAGGGTTCGAGCAGTACTTC,CASSSGFEQYF
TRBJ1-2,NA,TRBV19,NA,TGTGCCAGTAGTAAACGACAGGACCCTCATATTAACTATGGCTACACCTTC,CASSKRQDPHINYGYTF
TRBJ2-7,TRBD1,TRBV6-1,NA,TGTGCCAGCAGTCCCCGGGACAGGGGTACCTACGAGCAGTACTTC,CASSPRDRGTYEQYF
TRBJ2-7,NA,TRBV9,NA,TGTGCCAGCAGCGTAGCTCCCGCTTACGAGCAGTACTTC,CASSVAPAYEQYF
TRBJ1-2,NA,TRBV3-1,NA,TGTGCCAGCAGCCAAGATCGGGCAGGGAGGTTAGGTGGCTACACCTTC,CASSQDRAGRLGGYTF
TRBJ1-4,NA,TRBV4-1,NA,TGCGCCAGCAGCCAGATTGGACCTTGGGATGAAAAACTGTTTTTT,CASSQIGPWDEKLFF
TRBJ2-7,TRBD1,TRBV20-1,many,TGCAGTGCTAGAAGTCCGGGACAGGGGTACGAGCAGTACTTC,CSARSPGQGYEQYF
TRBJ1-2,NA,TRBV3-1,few,TGTGCCAGCAGCGAACAGGGAGCGTTGGGCTACACCTTC,CASSEQGALGYTF